This T cell receptor (beta chain) was captured by sequencing in a study of neoadjuvant anti-PD-1 for oral cavity cancer. Study background: Non-progressing patients received a fourth nivolumab dose near day 43, then surgery on days 50-56.

Per germline, CDR1 SGHRS and CDR2 YFSETQ. V trimming: 2 bases; J trimming: 2 bases; junction bases outside the gene matches: 4. The CDR3 totals 15 residues. In its sample, this clone was seen a few times. TCRdb keeps only in-frame clones here, not all; method: immunoSEQ multiplex PCR. The table records thousands of clones, roughly three quarters of them present only once. The time point: after neoadjuvant nivolumab, at surgical resection. The rearrangement joins TRBV5-1 to TRBJ1-5, with 7 bases that match TRBD1. The receptor's source is a person aged 35-79 years with oral cavity squamous cell carcinoma. The material was PBMCs, obtained after nivolumab (anti-PD-1) treatment. The CDR3 nucleotides read TGCGCCAGCAGCTTCGCAGGGGGAGGCAATCAGCCCCAGCATTTT. It encodes CASSFAGGGNQPQHF.